This T cell receptor (beta chain) was sequenced in a study of OX40 agonist ivuxolimab in advanced cancers. Study overall: Every 2 weeks, patients received ivuxolimab intravenously, dosed at 0.01 to 10 mg/kg. Aged roughly 20 to 79 with a mean of 60 years, they were around 85% male.

Broader study findings: The mean number of expanded clones was higher in CD8+ T cells than in CD4+.

To note about this clone: Its antigen is not identified.

Assay: immunoSEQ multiplex PCR; the TCRdb copy retains only in-frame clones and omits some. The table has under 25,000 clones, more than 75% seen once. Individuals having autoimmune disease history or systemic immunosuppression were not enrolled. Per the germline V gene, CDR1 is ENHRY and CDR2 is SYGVKD. This CDR3 comprises 15 residues. The V gene end was trimmed by 11 bases and the J gene end by 3 bases; junction bases not matched to a gene: 14. The chain couples TRBV10-3 to TRBJ1-1, with 8 bases matching TRBD1. The receptor's source is an adult with an advanced solid tumor such as melanoma, head and neck, liver or kidney cancer. The source material was CD4+ or CD8+ T cells sorted from blood, sampled in a trial of the OX40 agonist ivuxolimab. The CDR3 is CAVLSGGAVDTEAFF. In DNA form, the CDR3 reads TGTGCCGTATTATCAGGGGGCGCGGTAGACACTGAAGCTTTCTTT.